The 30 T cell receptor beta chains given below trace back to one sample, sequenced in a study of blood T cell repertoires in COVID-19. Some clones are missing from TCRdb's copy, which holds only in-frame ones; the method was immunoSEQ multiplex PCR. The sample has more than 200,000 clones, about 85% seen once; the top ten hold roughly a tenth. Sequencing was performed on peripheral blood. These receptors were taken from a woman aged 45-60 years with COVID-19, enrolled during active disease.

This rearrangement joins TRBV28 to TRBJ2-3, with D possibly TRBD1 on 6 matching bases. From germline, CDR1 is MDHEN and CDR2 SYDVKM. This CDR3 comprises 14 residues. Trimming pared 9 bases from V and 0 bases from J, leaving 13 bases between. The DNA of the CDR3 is TGTGCCAGTCAAGGGGGTTGGAGCACAGATACGCAGTATTTT. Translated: CASQGGWSTDTQYF.

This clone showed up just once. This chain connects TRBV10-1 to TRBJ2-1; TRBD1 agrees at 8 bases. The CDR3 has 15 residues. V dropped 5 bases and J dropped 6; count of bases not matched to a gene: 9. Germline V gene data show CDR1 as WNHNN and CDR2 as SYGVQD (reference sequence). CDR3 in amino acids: CASSKGWTGFNEQFF. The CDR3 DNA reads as TGCGCCAGCAGTAAAGGATGGACAGGGTTCAATGAGCAGTTCTTC.

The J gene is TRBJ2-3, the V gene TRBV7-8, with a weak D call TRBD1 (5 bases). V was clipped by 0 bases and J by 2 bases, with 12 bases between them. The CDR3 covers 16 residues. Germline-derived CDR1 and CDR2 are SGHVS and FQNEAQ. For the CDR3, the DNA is TGTGCCAGCAGCTTAGCGCCAGGACACCACACAGATACGCAGTATTTT. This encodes CASSLAPGHHTDTQYF.

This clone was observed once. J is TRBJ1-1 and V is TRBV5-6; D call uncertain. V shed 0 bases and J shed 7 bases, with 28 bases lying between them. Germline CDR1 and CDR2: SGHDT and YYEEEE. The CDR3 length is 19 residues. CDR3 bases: TGTGCCAGCAGCTTGGAATGGCATCGTCTGGGAGTGCGGGGAAGTGAAGCTTTCTTT. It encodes CASSLEWHRLGVRGSEAFF.

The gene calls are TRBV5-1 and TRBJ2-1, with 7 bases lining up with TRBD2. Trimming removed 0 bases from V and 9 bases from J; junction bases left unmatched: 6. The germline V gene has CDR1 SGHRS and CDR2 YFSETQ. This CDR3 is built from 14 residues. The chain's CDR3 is CASSLGQRGSEQFF. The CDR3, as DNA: TGCGCCAGCAGCTTGGGCCAGCGGGGAAGTGAGCAGTTCTTC.

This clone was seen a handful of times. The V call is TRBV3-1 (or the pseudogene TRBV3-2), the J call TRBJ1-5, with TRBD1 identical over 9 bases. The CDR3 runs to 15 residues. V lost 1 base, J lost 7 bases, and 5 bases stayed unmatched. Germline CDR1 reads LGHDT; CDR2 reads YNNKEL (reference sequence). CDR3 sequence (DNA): TGTGCCAGCAGCCAAGGGGGACAGGGCTTGCAGCCCCAGCATTTT. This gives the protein CASSQGGQGLQPQHF.

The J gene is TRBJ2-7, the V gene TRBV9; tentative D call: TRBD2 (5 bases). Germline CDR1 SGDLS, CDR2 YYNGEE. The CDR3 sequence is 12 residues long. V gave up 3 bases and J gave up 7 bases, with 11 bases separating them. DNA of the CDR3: TGTGCCAGCAGCGCGGTGACGGGGGAGCAGTACTTC. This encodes CASSAVTGEQYF.

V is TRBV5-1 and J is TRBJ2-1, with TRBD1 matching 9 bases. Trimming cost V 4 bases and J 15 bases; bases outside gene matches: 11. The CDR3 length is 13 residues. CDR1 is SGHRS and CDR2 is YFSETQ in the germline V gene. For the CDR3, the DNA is TGCGCCAGCAGCCTCTTATCGACAGGGGGGCGGTTCTTC. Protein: CASSLLSTGGRFF.

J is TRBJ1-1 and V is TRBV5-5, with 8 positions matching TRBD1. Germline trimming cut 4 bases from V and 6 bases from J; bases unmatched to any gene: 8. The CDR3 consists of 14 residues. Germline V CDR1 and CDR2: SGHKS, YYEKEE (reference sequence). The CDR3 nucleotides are TGTGCCAGCAGCGAGACAGGGGCTCGCTCTGAAGCTTTCTTT. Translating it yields CASSETGARSEAFF.

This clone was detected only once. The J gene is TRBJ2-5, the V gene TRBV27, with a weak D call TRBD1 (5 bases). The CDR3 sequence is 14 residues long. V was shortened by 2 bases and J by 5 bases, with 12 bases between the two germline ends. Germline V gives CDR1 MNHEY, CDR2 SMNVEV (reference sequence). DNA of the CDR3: TGTGCCAGCAGTTTAAGAAAGGGGCCCGAGACCCAGTACTTC. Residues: CASSLRKGPETQYF.

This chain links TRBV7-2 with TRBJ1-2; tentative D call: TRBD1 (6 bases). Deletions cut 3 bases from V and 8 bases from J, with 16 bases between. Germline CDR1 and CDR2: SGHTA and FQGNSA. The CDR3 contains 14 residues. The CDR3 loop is CASSFPGHPGGYTF. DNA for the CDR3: TGTGCCAGCAGCTTCCCGGGACACCCAGGGGGCTACACCTTC.

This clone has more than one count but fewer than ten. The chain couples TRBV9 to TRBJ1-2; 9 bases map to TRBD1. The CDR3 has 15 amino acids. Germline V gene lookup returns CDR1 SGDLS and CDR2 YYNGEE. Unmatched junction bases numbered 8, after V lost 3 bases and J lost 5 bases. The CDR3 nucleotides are TGTGCCAGCAGCGAATACAGGGGGCAGGAGTATGGCTACACCTTC. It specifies CASSEYRGQEYGYTF.

The CDR3 nucleotides are TGCGCCAGCAGCTTCAGCGGGGGGGCTTCCTACAATGAGCAGTTCTTC. Its translation: CASSFSGGASYNEQFF. V and J are TRBV5-1 and TRBJ2-1, with 10 positions matching TRBD2. This CDR3 spans 16 amino acids. V was pared by 2 bases and J by 1 base, with 3 bases of the junction left unmatched. Germline V gene sequence: CDR1 SGHRS, CDR2 YFSETQ.

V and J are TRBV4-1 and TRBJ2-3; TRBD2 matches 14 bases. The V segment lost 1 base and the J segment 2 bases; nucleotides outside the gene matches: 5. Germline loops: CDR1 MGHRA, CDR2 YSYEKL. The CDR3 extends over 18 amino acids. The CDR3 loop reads CASSQATSGGAPTDTQYF. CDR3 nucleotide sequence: TGCGCCAGCAGCCAAGCGACTAGCGGGGGGGCCCCCACAGATACGCAGTATTTT.

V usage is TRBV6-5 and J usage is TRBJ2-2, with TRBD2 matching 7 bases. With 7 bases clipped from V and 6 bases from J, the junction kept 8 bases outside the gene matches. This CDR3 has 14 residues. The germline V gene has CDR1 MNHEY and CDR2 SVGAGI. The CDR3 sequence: CASTVGLDSGELFF. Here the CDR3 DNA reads TGTGCCAGCACCGTCGGACTAGACTCCGGGGAGCTGTTTTTT.

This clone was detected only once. This chain's CDR3 is CASRPGGHEKLFF. The CDR3 DNA is TGTGCCAGTCGTCCGGGAGGCCATGAAAAACTGTTTTTT. The chain employs TRBV19 and TRBJ1-4; D is undetermined. The ends were cut back, 8 bases at V and 6 bases at J, with 13 bases in the middle. The CDR3 loop spans 13 amino acids. The germline V gene has CDR1 LNHDA and CDR2 SQIVND (reference sequence).

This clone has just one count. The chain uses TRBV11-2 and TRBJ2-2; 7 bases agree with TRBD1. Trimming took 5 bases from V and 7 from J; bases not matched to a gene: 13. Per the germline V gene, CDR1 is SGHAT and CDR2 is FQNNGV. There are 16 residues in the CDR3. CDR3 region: CASSPLGGGRIGELFF. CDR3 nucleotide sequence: TGTGCCAGCAGCCCCCTAGGGGGCGGGCGTATCGGGGAGCTGTTTTTT.

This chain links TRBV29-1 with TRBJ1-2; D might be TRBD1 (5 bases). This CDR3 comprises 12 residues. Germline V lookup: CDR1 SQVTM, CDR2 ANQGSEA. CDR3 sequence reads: CTSDIANYGYTF. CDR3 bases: TGCACCTCGGACATCGCTAACTATGGCTACACCTTC.

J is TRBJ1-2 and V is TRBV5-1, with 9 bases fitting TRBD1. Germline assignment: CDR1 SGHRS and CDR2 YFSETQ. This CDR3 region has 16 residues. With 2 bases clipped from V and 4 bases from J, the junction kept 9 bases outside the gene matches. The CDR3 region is CASSFSTGGPLYGYTF. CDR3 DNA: TGCGCCAGCAGCTTTAGCACAGGGGGCCCCCTCTATGGCTACACCTTC.

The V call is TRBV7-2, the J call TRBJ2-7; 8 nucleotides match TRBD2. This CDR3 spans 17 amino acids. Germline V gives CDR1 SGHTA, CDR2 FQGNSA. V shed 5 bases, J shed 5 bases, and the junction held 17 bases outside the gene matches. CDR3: CASSLRRRGAVGNEQYF. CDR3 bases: TGTGCCAGCAGCCTCCGGAGGCGGGGGGCCGTAGGAAACGAGCAGTACTTC.

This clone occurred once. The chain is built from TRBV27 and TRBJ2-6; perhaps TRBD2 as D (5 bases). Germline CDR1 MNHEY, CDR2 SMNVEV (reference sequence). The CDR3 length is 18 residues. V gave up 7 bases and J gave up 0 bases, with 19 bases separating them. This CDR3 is CASTSWAGFSSGANVLTF. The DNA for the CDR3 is TGTGCCAGCACCTCTTGGGCGGGCTTTAGCTCTGGGGCCAACGTCCTGACTTTC. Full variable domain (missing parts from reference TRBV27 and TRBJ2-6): EAQVTQNPRYLITVTGKKLTVTCSQNMNHEYMSWYRQDPGLGLRQIYYSMNVEVTDKGDVPEGYKVSRKEKRNFPLILESPSPNQTSLYFCASTSWAGFSSGANVLTFGAGSRLTVL.

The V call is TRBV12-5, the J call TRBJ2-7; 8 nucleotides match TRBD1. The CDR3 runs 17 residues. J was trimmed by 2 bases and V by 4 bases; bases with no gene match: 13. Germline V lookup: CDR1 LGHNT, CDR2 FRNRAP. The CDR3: CASGSLPPGQAPYEQYV. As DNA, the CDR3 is TGTGCTAGTGGTTCCCTCCCACCGGGACAGGCCCCCTACGAGCAGTACGTC.

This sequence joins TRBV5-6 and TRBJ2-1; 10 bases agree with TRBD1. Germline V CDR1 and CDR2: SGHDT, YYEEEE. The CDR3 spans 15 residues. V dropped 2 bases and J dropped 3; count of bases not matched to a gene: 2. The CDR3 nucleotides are TGTGCCAGCAGCTTCGGACAGGGGGGCTACAATGAGCAGTTCTTC. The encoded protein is CASSFGQGGYNEQFF.

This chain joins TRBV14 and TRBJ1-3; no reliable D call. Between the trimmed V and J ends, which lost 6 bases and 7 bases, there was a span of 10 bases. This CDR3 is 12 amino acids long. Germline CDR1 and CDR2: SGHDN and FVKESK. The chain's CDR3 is CASSPSRNTIYF. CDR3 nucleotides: TGTGCCAGCAGTCCAAGTCGGAACACCATATATTTT.

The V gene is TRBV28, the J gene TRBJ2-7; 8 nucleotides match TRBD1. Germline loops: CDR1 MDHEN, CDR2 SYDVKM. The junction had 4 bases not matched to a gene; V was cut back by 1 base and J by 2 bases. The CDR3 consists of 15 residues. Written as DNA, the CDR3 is TGTGCCAGCAGTTTATACGGGACAGGAACCTACGAGCAGTACTTC. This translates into CASSLYGTGTYEQYF. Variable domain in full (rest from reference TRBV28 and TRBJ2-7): DVKVTQSSRYLVKRTGEKVFLECVQDMDHENMFWYRQDPGLGLRLIYFSYDVKMKEKGDIPEGYSVSREKKERFSLILESASTNQTSMYLCASSLYGTGTYEQYFGPGTRLTVT.

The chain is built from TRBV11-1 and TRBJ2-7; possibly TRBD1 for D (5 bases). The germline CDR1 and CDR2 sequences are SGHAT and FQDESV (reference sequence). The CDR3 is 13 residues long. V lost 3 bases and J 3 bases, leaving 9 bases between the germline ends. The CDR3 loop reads CASSFDRNYEQYF. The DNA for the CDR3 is TGTGCCAGCAGCTTCGACAGAAACTACGAGCAGTACTTC.

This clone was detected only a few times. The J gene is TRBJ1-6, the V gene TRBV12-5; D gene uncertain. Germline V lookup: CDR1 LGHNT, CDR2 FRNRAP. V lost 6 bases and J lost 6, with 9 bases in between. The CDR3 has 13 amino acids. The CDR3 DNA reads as TGTGCTAGTGGCCTGACGGGTAATTCACCCCTCCACTTT. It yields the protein CASGLTGNSPLHF.

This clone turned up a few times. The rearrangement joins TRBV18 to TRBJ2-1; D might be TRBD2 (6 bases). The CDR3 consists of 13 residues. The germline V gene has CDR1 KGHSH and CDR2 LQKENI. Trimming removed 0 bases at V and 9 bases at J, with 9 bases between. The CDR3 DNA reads TGTGCCAGCTCACCACCGGCGGGACCTGAGCAGTTCTTC. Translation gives CASSPPAGPEQFF.

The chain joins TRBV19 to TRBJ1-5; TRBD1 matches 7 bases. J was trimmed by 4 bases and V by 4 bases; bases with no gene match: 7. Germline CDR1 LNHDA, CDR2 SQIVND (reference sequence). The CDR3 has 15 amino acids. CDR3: CASSTLQGNNQPQHF. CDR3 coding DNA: TGTGCCAGTAGTACTCTACAGGGGAATAATCAGCCCCAGCATTTT.

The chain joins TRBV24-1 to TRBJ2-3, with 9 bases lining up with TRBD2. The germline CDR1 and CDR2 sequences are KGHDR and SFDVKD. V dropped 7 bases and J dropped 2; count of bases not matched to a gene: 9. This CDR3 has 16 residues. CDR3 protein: CATSGIAGEYTDTQYF. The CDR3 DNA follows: TGTGCCACCAGCGGAATAGCGGGGGAGTACACAGATACGCAGTATTTT.